A single sample is the source of the 5 T cell receptor beta chains below, sequenced in a study of CD8 T cells in ankylosing spondylitis. MiXCR, run by TCRdb on the 5' RACE reads, gives a single entry per CDR3 protein. The sample lists fewer than 550,000 distinct CDR3 sequences, 5.3% occurring once. These receptors' targets are unknown. Broader study findings: Seven or eight highly homologous variants formed a TCR beta motif that appeared characteristic of ankylosing spondylitis blood.

The sample taken for sequencing was blood, either unsorted or a sorted T cell fraction (not recorded which). These TCRs come from a male donor with ankylosing spondylitis.

This clonotype has a count of ten or more. The CDR3 DNA is TGCAGTGCTATGCGGGACACGGTAGGAAATCAGCCCCAGCATTTT. Encoded protein: CSAMRDTVGNQPQHF. V gene TRBV20-1 combines with J gene TRBJ1-5; possibly TRBD1 for D (6 bases). The CDR3 is made up of 15 amino acids. V was cut by 4 bases and J by 4 bases, with 17 bases left in between. Germline V gene data show CDR1 as DFQATT and CDR2 as SNEGSKA (reference sequence).

In its sample, this clonotype was seen many times. The gene calls are TRBV20-1 and TRBJ2-7; a possible D gene is TRBD1 (6 bases). Germline-derived CDR1 and CDR2 are DFQATT and SNEGSKA (reference sequence). The CDR3 contains 13 residues. Trimming took 8 bases from V and 0 from J, leaving 14 bases between them. Here the CDR3 DNA reads TGCAGTCTTTACCGGGACACCTCCTACGAGCAGTACTTC. This codes for CSLYRDTSYEQYF.

This clonotype was recorded at least ten times. V is TRBV5-1 and J is TRBJ2-3; D call uncertain. Germline values: CDR1 SGHRS, CDR2 YFSETQ. Trimming stripped 0 bases from V and 8 bases from J, with 13 bases between. This CDR3 has 14 residues. CDR3: CASSLEASRGTQYF. The CDR3 DNA is TGCGCCAGCAGCTTGGAGGCTTCCCGTGGTACGCAGTATTTT.

At least ten counts were recorded for this clonotype. This chain links TRBV20-1 with TRBJ2-3, with 9 bases lining up with TRBD2. The CDR3 is 18 residues long. Germline CDR1 DFQATT, CDR2 SNEGSKA (reference sequence). Trimming took 0 bases from V and 2 from J; bases not matched to a gene: 12. CDR3 residues: CSARDPHGAGGPTDTQYF. In DNA, the CDR3 is TGCAGTGCTAGAGATCCTCACGGGGCGGGAGGGCCCACAGATACGCAGTATTTT.

This clonotype was found many times. V is TRBV27 and J is TRBJ1-1, with 8 bases aligning to TRBD1. Losses at the gene ends were 3 bases for V and 8 bases for J; bases not matched to a gene: 11. There are 15 residues in the CDR3. Germline CDR1 MNHEY, CDR2 SMNVEV (reference sequence). The CDR3, as DNA: TGTGCCAGCAGTTTTCAGGGGCAGGGGGCAGGGGAAGCTTTCTTT. The encoded protein is CASSFQGQGAGEAFF.